The source of this T cell receptor (beta chain) is a study of blood T cell repertoires in COVID-19. Study as a whole: Sites in the United States, Italy and Spain provided acute and convalescent COVID-19 samples. From T cells, B-cell-depleted T cells, or PBMCs came the material, which was cDNA or gDNA.

Measured with immunoSEQ multiplex PCR; TCRdb has only the in-frame clones, and not every one. The table shows about 310,000 clones, with 85% to 90% occurring only once. After removal of 4 bases from V and 0 bases from J, the junction contained 7 bases not matched to a gene. The V gene's germline CDR1 is LGHNA and CDR2 YNFKEQ. The CDR3 sequence is 16 residues long. V usage is TRBV4-2 and J usage is TRBJ1-2; 8 bases map to TRBD1. The specimen was PBMCs or T cells enriched from blood (not recorded which). The source is a woman between 18 and 30 years old with acute COVID-19. Here the CDR3 DNA reads TGTGCCAGCAGCCCCGGTACAGGGGGAGCTAACTATGGCTACACCTTC. This sequence encodes CASSPGTGGANYGYTF.